The next 17 T cell receptor beta chains were all read from a single sample in a study of graft-versus-host responses after intestinal transplantation. Data came from immunoSEQ multiplex PCR; TCRdb stores just in-frame clones and leaves some out. The sample has tens of thousands of clones, approximately 92% seen once. No cognate antigen is known for these TCRs. The material was unstimulated CD8+ T cells sorted from spleen or lymph node cells, obtained before intestinal transplant. The receptors here all came from a human donor who received an intestinal transplant.

This rearrangement joins TRBV5-6 to TRBJ2-2; D gene uncertain. Trimming pared 0 bases from V and 5 bases from J, leaving 5 bases between. The germline CDR1 and CDR2 sequences are SGHDT and YYEEEE. The CDR3 totals 13 residues. The CDR3 spells CASSLVQTGELFF. The CDR3 DNA reads TGTGCCAGCAGCTTGGTTCAGACCGGGGAGCTGTTTTTT.

This CDR3 is CASSPLLAGVGKSTDTQYF. CDR3 DNA sequence: TGTGCCAGCAGCCCGCTACTAGCGGGGGTCGGTAAAAGCACAGATACGCAGTATTTT. This chain connects TRBV13 to TRBJ2-3, with 11 bases aligning to TRBD2. The germline V gene has CDR1 PRHDT and CDR2 FYEKMQ (reference sequence). J gave up 0 bases and V 5 bases, and 13 bases lay outside the gene matches. CDR3 length: 19 residues.

The chain couples TRBV6-5 to TRBJ2-3, with a weak D call TRBD1 (5 bases). Germline V CDR1 and CDR2: MNHEY, SVGAGI. The germline V and J ends were trimmed by 2 bases and 4 bases, with 10 bases remaining between them. The CDR3 loop spans 14 amino acids. CDR3 residues: CASSYGRGADTQYF. In DNA, the CDR3 is TGTGCCAGCAGTTACGGTAGGGGCGCAGATACGCAGTATTTT.

CDR3 sequence: CASNSGTRTDTQYF. For the CDR3, the DNA is TGTGCCAGCAACTCCGGGACTAGGACGGATACGCAGTATTTT. The V and J genes are TRBV19 and TRBJ2-3; 8 nucleotides agree with TRBD2. The junction had 11 bases not matched to a gene; V was cut back by 9 bases and J by 6 bases. The germline gives CDR1 LNHDA, CDR2 SQIVND (reference sequence). The CDR3 spans 14 residues.

This chain connects TRBV6-4 to TRBJ2-7, with 10 bases identical to TRBD2. Trimming cost V 5 bases and J 3 bases; bases outside gene matches: 7. Germline V CDR1 and CDR2: MRHNA, SNTAGT. The CDR3 runs 15 residues. The CDR3 coding sequence is TGTGCCAGCAGTCCAAGCGGGACTAGCGACTACGAGCAGTACTTC. Translated, it gives CASSPSGTSDYEQYF.

The chain carries TRBV5-4 and TRBJ2-7, with D perhaps matching TRBD2 (6 bases). V gave up 2 bases and J gave up 6 bases, with 12 bases separating them. Looked up from germline, CDR1 is SGHNT and CDR2 is YYREEE (reference sequence). This CDR3 has 13 amino acids. The DNA for the CDR3 is TGTGCCAGCAGCTTCGAGGACGGGGGCGAGCAGTACTTC. This gives the protein CASSFEDGGEQYF.

This rearrangement joins TRBV11-3 to TRBJ2-1, with a weak D call TRBD2 (5 bases). This CDR3 contains 15 residues. The ends were cut back, 5 bases at V and 6 bases at J, with 17 bases in the middle. The germline V gene has CDR1 SGHNT and CDR2 YENEEA. The CDR3 region has the DNA TGTGCCAGCAGCCCGAGTCGTAGAGGGAGCAATGAGCAGTTCTTC. Encoded protein: CASSPSRRGSNEQFF.

V and J are TRBV2 and TRBJ2-1; maybe TRBD2 (5 bases). The germline V gene encodes CDR1 SNHLY and CDR2 FYNNEI. V dropped 6 bases and J dropped 3 bases, with 9 bases sitting between them. The length of the CDR3 is 13 residues. The CDR3 reads CASRYTSYNEQFF. The CDR3 nucleotides read TGTGCCAGCAGGTATACTAGCTACAATGAGCAGTTCTTC.

The chain links TRBV5-1 to TRBJ1-2; 8 nucleotides agree with TRBD1. Germline CDR1 SGHRS, CDR2 YFSETQ. Trimming cost V 0 bases and J 13 bases; bases outside gene matches: 8. The CDR3 is made up of 13 amino acids. The CDR3 coding sequence is TGCGCCAGCAGCTTGGAGCCGGGACAGGCTTCCACCTTC. Protein sequence: CASSLEPGQASTF.

The V call is TRBV4-3, the J call TRBJ2-1; TRBD2 agrees at 7 bases. The CDR3 is 14 residues long. The germline CDR1 and CDR2 sequences are LGHNA and YSLEER. J was trimmed by 5 bases and V by 5 bases; bases with no gene match: 6. The CDR3 spells CASSGLAEDNEQFF. CDR3 nucleotides: TGCGCCAGCAGCGGGCTAGCGGAGGACAATGAGCAGTTCTTC.

The chain recombines TRBV5-1 with TRBJ1-6, with TRBD1 matching 10 bases. Germline V gene data show CDR1 as SGHRS and CDR2 as YFSETQ. V was pared by 5 bases and J by 8 bases, with 4 bases of the junction left unmatched. This CDR3 region has 14 residues. CDR3 nucleotide sequence: TGCGCCAGCAGTTCTGGACAGGGGGATTCACCCCTCCACTTT. Translation: CASSSGQGDSPLHF.

V and J are TRBV5-6 and TRBJ2-3; TRBD1 agrees at 7 bases. The CDR3 spans 15 residues. Trimming removed 0 bases from V and 5 bases from J; junction bases left unmatched: 6. Germline V gene sequence: CDR1 SGHDT, CDR2 YYEEEE. The CDR3 DNA reads TGTGCCAGCAGCTTGGGGCAGGGGGTGGGAGATACGCAGTATTTT. It is translated as CASSLGQGVGDTQYF.

V is TRBV5-4 and J is TRBJ2-7, with D possibly matching TRBD2 (5 bases). With 0 bases removed from V and 0 bases from J, the gap between germline ends came to 7 bases. Per the germline V gene, CDR1 is SGHNT and CDR2 is YYREEE (reference sequence). The CDR3 loop spans 14 amino acids. CDR3 in DNA: TGTGCCAGCAGCTTGGAAAGCGGCTCCTACGAGCAGTACTTC. It translates to CASSLESGSYEQYF.

The chain is built from TRBV7-9 and TRBJ2-3, with TRBD2 matching over 7 bases. J lost 2 bases, V lost 5 bases, and 7 bases had no gene match. The length of the CDR3 is 15 residues. The germline CDR1 and CDR2 sequences are SEHNR and FQNEAQ (reference sequence). The CDR3 loop is CASSSLAGATDTQYF. In DNA form, the CDR3 reads TGTGCCAGCAGCAGCCTGGCGGGAGCCACAGATACGCAGTATTTT.

The rearrangement links TRBV19 to TRBJ2-3, with 9 bases that match TRBD2. This CDR3 is built from 16 residues. Germline loops: CDR1 LNHDA, CDR2 SQIVND (reference sequence). The J segment lost 0 bases and the V segment lost 8 bases, leaving 9 bases of the junction unmatched. Here the CDR3 reads CASSSGILSSTDTQYF. In nucleotides, the CDR3 is TGTGCCAGTTCTAGCGGGATACTCTCGAGCACAGATACGCAGTATTTT.

V and J are TRBV15 and TRBJ2-3; 7 bases are shared with TRBD2. The CDR3 length is 15 residues. J was trimmed by 0 bases and V by 2 bases; bases with no gene match: 2. The V gene's germline CDR1 is LNHNV and CDR2 YYDKDF (reference sequence). The CDR3 DNA is TGTGCCACCAGCAGACTAGCGGTGAGCACAGATACGCAGTATTTT. Translating gives CATSRLAVSTDTQYF.

V usage is TRBV9 and J usage is TRBJ2-7; tentative D call: TRBD1 (5 bases). CDR1 is SGDLS and CDR2 is YYNGEE in the germline V gene. The CDR3 covers 14 residues. Between the trimmed V and J ends, which lost 2 bases and 3 bases, there was a span of 12 bases. The CDR3 DNA reads TGTGCCAGCAGCGTGTCAGCAGGGAACTACGAGCAGTACTTC. Translating it yields CASSVSAGNYEQYF. Combining the CDR3 with reference TRBV9 and TRBJ2-7 gives the whole variable domain DSGVTQTPKHLITATGQRVTLRCSPRSGDLSVYWYQQSLDQGLQFLIQYYNGEERAKGNILERFSAQQFPDLHSELNLSSLELGDSALYFCASSVSAGNYEQYFGPGTRLTVT.